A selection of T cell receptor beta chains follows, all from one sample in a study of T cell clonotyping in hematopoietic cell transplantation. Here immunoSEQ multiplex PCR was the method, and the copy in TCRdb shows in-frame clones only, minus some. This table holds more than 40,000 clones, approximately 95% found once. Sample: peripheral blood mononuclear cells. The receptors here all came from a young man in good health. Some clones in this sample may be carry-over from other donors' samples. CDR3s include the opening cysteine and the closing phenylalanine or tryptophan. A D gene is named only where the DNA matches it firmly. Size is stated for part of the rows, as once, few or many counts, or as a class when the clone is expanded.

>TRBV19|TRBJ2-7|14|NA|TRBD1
TGTGCCAGTAACGCCCACAGGGGGGCCTACGAGCAGTACTTC
CASNAHRGAYEQYF
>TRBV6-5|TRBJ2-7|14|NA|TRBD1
TGTGCCAGCAGTACGCCGGGACAGCCCCACGAGCAGTACTTC
CASSTPGQPHEQYF
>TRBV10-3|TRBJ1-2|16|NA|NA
TGTGCCATCAGTGAGGGACAGTCCCAGACTAACTATGGCTACACCTTC
CAISEGQSQTNYGYTF
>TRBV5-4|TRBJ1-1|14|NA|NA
TGTGCCAGCAGCTTCCCAGGACCTAACGCTGAAGCTTTCTTT
CASSFPGPNAEAFF
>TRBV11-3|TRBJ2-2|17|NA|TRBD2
TGTGCCAGCAGCTTCCCCATCCGGCGGGAGGGCCTTGGGGAGCTGTTTTTT
CASSFPIRREGLGELFF
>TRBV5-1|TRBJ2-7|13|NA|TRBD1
TGCGCCAGCGAGGGGACAGGGACACACGAGCAGTACTTC
CASEGTGTHEQYF
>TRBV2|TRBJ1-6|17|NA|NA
TGTGCCAGCAGTGGCCGTTTTTTGGGGCTGGTGAATTCACCCCTCCACTTT
CASSGRFLGLVNSPLHF
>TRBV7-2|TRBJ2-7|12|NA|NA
TGTGCCAGCGGGGGGTACTCCTACGAGCAGTACTTC
CASGGYSYEQYF
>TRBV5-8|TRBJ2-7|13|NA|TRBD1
TGTGCCAGCAGCCTTCAGGGGGCCTACGAGCAGTACTTC
CASSLQGAYEQYF
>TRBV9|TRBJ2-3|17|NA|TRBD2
TGTGCCAGCAGCGCATTAGGACGGGGGGGACCCACAGATACGCAGTATTTT
CASSALGRGGPTDTQYF
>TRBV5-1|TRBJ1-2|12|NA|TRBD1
TGCGCCAGCAGCACAGGGGGCGATGGCTACACCTTC
CASSTGGDGYTF
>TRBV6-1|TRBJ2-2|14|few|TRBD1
TGTGCCAGCAGTGACGGGACAGGGGCCGGGGAGCTGTTTTTT
CASSDGTGAGELFF
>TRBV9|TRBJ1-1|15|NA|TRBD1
TGTGCCAGCAGCCCAACGGGACAGCTGAACACTGAAGCTTTCTTT
CASSPTGQLNTEAFF
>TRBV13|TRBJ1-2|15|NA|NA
TGTGCCAGCAGCTTCGGGATGGGGGGGTTTTATGGCTACACCTTC
CASSFGMGGFYGYTF
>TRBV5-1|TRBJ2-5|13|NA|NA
TGCGCCAGCAGCTCCCAAAATCAAGAGACCCAGTACTTC
CASSSQNQETQYF
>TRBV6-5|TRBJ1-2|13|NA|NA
TGTGCCAGCAGACTCGACCGTAACTATGGCTACACCTTC
CASRLDRNYGYTF
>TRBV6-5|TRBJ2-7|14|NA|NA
TGTGCCAGCAGTTATCGAGACAAGGCCTACGAGCAGTACTTC
CASSYRDKAYEQYF
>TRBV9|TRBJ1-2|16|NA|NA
TGTGCCAGCAGCGTAGACTTTGCAGCCCTCCGTGAGGGCTACACCTTC
CASSVDFAALREGYTF
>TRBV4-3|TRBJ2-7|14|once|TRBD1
TGCGCCAGCAGCCAACAGACAGGGGACCACGAGCAGTACTTC
CASSQQTGDHEQYF